The 8 T cell receptor beta chains below come from one sample, sequenced in a study of neurological immune-mediated disorders (dated by TCRdb to the late 2010s). Library prep was done by 5' RACE. Sequencing instrument: Illumina HiSeq 2500. TCRdb reanalyzed the raw reads on its own, using fastp at Q25 for trimming and MiXCR for clone calling, and kept in-frame beta chains. Each entry merges the rows of one CDR3 protein and shows their most common DNA and genes. For this sample there are 60,000 or so distinct CDR3 sequences; about an eighth appear just once. The top ten clones comprise about 2% of the sample. Material: PBMCs. These receptors came from a man between 60 and 75 years old in good health.

Relative to its sample, this clonotype is medium-sized. V gene TRBV12-3 or TRBV12-4 combines with J gene TRBJ1-1, with 9 bases fitting TRBD1. Trimming at V came to 5 bases and at J to 6 bases, leaving 4 bases not matched to a gene. The CDR3 consists of 13 residues. As DNA, the CDR3 is TGTGCCAGCAGTGGGACAGGGCGCCCTGAAGCTTTCTTT. It yields the protein CASSGTGRPEAFF.

This clonotype was observed at least ten times. The rearrangement uses TRBV7-2 and TRBJ1-2, with D uncertain. Germline loops: CDR1 SGHTA, CDR2 FQGNSA. V gave up 1 base and J gave up 2 bases, with 8 bases separating them. The CDR3 is 14 amino acids. DNA for the CDR3: TGTGCCAGCAGCTTAGATCACGGAAACTATGGCTACACCTTC. Amino acid sequence: CASSLDHGNYGYTF.

In its sample, this clonotype was seen many times. The V and J genes are TRBV10-3 and TRBJ1-1; D unclear. Trimming removed 6 bases at V and 1 base at J, with 12 bases between. Per the germline V gene, CDR1 is ENHRY and CDR2 is SYGVKD. The CDR3 contains 14 residues. The CDR3 DNA is TGTGCCATCAGCATACTAGGAGAGAACACTGAAGCTTTCTTT. Amino acids: CAISILGENTEAFF.

In its sample, this clonotype was seen many times. This rearrangement joins TRBV20-1 to TRBJ2-7; 8 bases are shared with TRBD1. The CDR3 sequence is 16 residues long. The V gene end was trimmed by 6 bases and the J gene end by 3 bases; junction bases not matched to a gene: 16. CDR1 and CDR2 (germline): DFQATT, SNEGSKA (reference sequence). CDR3 coding DNA: TGCAGTGCCCCGCTTATATCGAACAGGGGGATCTACGAGCAGTACTTC. This codes for CSAPLISNRGIYEQYF.

This clonotype was counted ten times or more. V usage is TRBV7-6 and J usage is TRBJ1-4; D gene uncertain. From germline, CDR1 is SGHVS and CDR2 FNYEAQ. V was pared by 1 base and J by 3 bases, with 12 bases between. The CDR3 sequence is 16 residues long. The CDR3 nucleotides read TGTGCCAGCAGCTTAGAAGGGAAACCCTCTAATGAAAAACTGTTTTTT. This sequence encodes CASSLEGKPSNEKLFF.

This clonotype was seen ten or more times. This sequence joins TRBV6-6 and TRBJ1-2; D may be TRBD1 (5 bases). The CDR3 totals 12 residues. V was shortened by 7 bases and J by 7 bases, with 13 bases between the two germline ends. CDR1 is MNHNY and CDR2 is SVGAGI in the germline V gene (reference sequence). CDR3 protein: CASMFREGGYTF. The CDR3 DNA reads as TGTGCCAGCATGTTCAGGGAAGGTGGCTACACCTTC.

This clonotype came up many times. V usage is TRBV20-1 and J usage is TRBJ2-7; D unresolved. In germline, CDR1 is DFQATT, CDR2 SNEGSKA (reference sequence). The V end lost 3 bases, the J end lost 2 bases, and 8 bases lay between the germline ends. The CDR3 has 12 residues. CDR3 in amino acids: CSARGTTYEQYF. CDR3 coding DNA: TGCAGTGCTAGGGGTACTACCTACGAGCAGTACTTC.

This clonotype was seen at least ten times. In DNA form, the CDR3 reads TGTGCCAGCAGCTCCAGTACGGGGGGTAGGAATGAGCAGTTCTTC. Its protein is CASSSSTGGRNEQFF. The chain employs TRBV7-2 and TRBJ2-1; 7 nucleotides agree with TRBD2. This CDR3 comprises 15 residues. Germline loops: CDR1 SGHTA, CDR2 FQGNSA. With 4 bases clipped from V and 7 bases from J, the junction kept 10 bases outside the gene matches.